This is a list of T cell receptor beta chains from one sample in a study of shared clonotypes between healthy human individuals. TCRdb's table, derived via immunoSEQ multiplex PCR, lists solely in-frame clones and lacks some. This sample has hundreds of thousands of clones, with approximately 97% found just once. What was sequenced was naive CD8+ T cells sorted from blood. The receptor set was obtained from a man younger than 45 in good health. Both conserved end residues are part of each CDR3. The D gene is left open where the match is weak. Clone size is shown for a subset of rows, as once, few, many or a class of expanded clone.

V gene	clone size	D gene	J gene	CDR3 protein	CDR3 DNA
TRBV6-5	.	.	TRBJ2-5	CASSYSVRETQYF	TGTGCCAGCAGTTACTCGGTCCGGGAGACCCAGTACTTC
TRBV27	.	.	TRBJ2-7	CASSPRGSLGEQYF	TGTGCCAGCAGTCCACGGGGCAGCCTCGGGGAGCAGTACTTC
TRBV9	.	.	TRBJ2-1	CASSVSGEDNEQFF	TGTGCCAGCAGCGTATCGGGAGAGGACAATGAGCAGTTCTTC
TRBV15	.	TRBD1	TRBJ2-3	CATSRRDRGGTDTQYF	TGTGCCACCAGCAGAAGGGACAGGGGAGGTACAGATACGCAGTATTTT
TRBV6-6	.	TRBD2	TRBJ2-7	CASSYSGRESNEQYF	TGTGCCAGCAGTTACTCTGGGCGGGAGAGCAACGAGCAGTACTTC
TRBV7-6	.	.	TRBJ2-5	CASSTRTDQETQYF	TGTGCCAGCAGCACACGGACAGATCAAGAGACCCAGTACTTC
TRBV7-9	.	.	TRBJ1-1	CASSLAQGMNTEAFF	TGTGCCAGCAGCTTAGCCCAGGGAATGAACACTGAAGCTTTCTTT
TRBV5-1	.	.	TRBJ2-5	CASSLLQQETQYF	TGCGCCAGCAGCCTGCTACAACAAGAGACCCAGTACTTC
TRBV7-9	.	.	TRBJ2-1	CASSPQGPSLNEQFF	TGTGCCAGCAGCCCACAGGGCCCCAGCCTCAATGAGCAGTTCTTC
TRBV27	.	TRBD2	TRBJ2-1	CASSFGAGSPYNEQFF	TGTGCCAGCAGTTTCGGAGCGGGATCTCCCTACAATGAGCAGTTCTTC
TRBV4-3	.	TRBD2	TRBJ2-1	CASSHLTSGSMDEQFF	TGCGCCAGCAGCCATTTGACTAGCGGGAGCATGGATGAGCAGTTCTTC
TRBV7-9	.	TRBD1	TRBJ1-1	CASSLVDRGNTEAFF	TGTGCCAGCAGCTTAGTAGACAGGGGGAACACTGAAGCTTTCTTT
TRBV4-3	once	.	TRBJ2-7	CASSQDRGSSFYEQYF	TGCGCCAGCAGCCAAGATCGGGGGAGTAGCTTCTACGAGCAGTACTTC
TRBV28	.	TRBD2	TRBJ2-3	CASSRLAGVADTQYF	TGTGCCAGCAGCCGACTAGCGGGAGTGGCAGATACGCAGTATTTT
TRBV5-1	.	TRBD1	TRBJ1-1	CASSGGQGYMDTEAFF	TGCGCCAGCAGCGGGGGACAGGGTTATATGGACACTGAAGCTTTCTTT
TRBV5-4	.	.	TRBJ2-7	CASNLKDSYEQYF	TGTGCCAGCAACCTAAAGGACAGCTACGAGCAGTACTTC
TRBV28	.	.	TRBJ2-7	CASSLRGGPTYLDRYEQYF	TGTGCCAGCAGTCTTCGGGGCGGGCCCACCTACCTGGATCGCTACGAGCAGTACTTC
TRBV7-2	.	.	TRBJ2-3	CASSFLARTTDTQYF	TGTGCCAGCAGCTTCCTAGCGCGGACCACAGATACGCAGTATTTT
TRBV27	.	.	TRBJ2-1	CASQEASGEQFF	TGTGCCAGCCAAGAGGCCAGCGGGGAGCAGTTCTTC
TRBV27	.	.	TRBJ2-7	CASSSSYEQYF	TGTGCCTCCTCAAGCTCCTACGAGCAGTACTTC
TRBV5-1	.	.	TRBJ1-1	CASSPTDTDTEAFF	TGCGCCAGCAGCCCGACGGACACCGACACTGAAGCTTTCTTT
TRBV18	.	TRBD2	TRBJ2-3	CASSPRVAGSTDTQYF	TGTGCCAGCTCACCTCGGGTAGCGGGGAGCACAGATACGCAGTATTTT
TRBV13	few	.	TRBJ1-2	CASRPFGPAYGYTF	TGTGCCAGCAGGCCTTTCGGGCCCGCCTATGGCTACACCTTC
TRBV13	.	.	TRBJ1-1	CASSPRPLTTEAFF	TGTGCCAGCAGCCCCCGTCCCTTAACCACTGAAGCTTTCTTT
TRBV4-1	.	TRBD2	TRBJ2-1	CASSQGGSLGEQFF	TGCGCCAGCAGCCAAGGCGGGAGTCTCGGTGAGCAGTTCTTC
TRBV2	once	.	TRBJ2-3	CASMVRPTDTQYF	TGTGCCAGCATGGTCAGACCCACAGATACGCAGTATTTT
TRBV4-1	.	TRBD2	TRBJ2-1	CASSLLAGAHNEQFF	TGCGCCAGCAGCCTACTAGCGGGAGCCCACAATGAGCAGTTCTTC
TRBV14	.	TRBD1	TRBJ1-3	CASSQGQGVDTIYF	TGTGCCAGCAGCCAAGGACAGGGGGTAGACACCATATATTTT
TRBV7-9	few	.	TRBJ1-1	CASSFGNTEAFF	TGTGCCAGCAGCTTCGGGAACACTGAAGCTTTCTTT
TRBV27	once	.	TRBJ2-5	CASSSLPGTPGETQYF	TGTGCCAGCAGTTCCCTCCCCGGGACTCCGGGGGAGACCCAGTACTTC
TRBV27	.	TRBD2	TRBJ2-7	CASSLWPSGSHEQYF	TGTGCCAGCAGTTTATGGCCTAGCGGGAGCCACGAGCAGTACTTC
TRBV30	.	.	TRBJ2-1	CAWSVLYNEQFF	TGTGCCTGGAGTGTACTCTACAATGAGCAGTTCTTC
TRBV6-5	once	.	TRBJ2-3	CASSYVGATHTQYF	TGTGCCAGCAGTTACGTGGGAGCTACACATACGCAGTATTTT
TRBV5-1	.	TRBD1	TRBJ2-1	CASSQTGGVRPGGEQFF	TGCGCCAGCAGCCAGACAGGGGGCGTCCGCCCCGGAGGTGAGCAGTTCTTC
TRBV10-2	.	TRBD2	TRBJ2-1	CASSEKPSGSDEQFF	TGCGCCAGCAGTGAGAAGCCTAGCGGGAGCGATGAGCAGTTCTTC
TRBV13	once	TRBD2	TRBJ2-7	CASSLGGTLYEQYF	TGTGCCAGCAGCTTGGGAGGGACCCTATACGAGCAGTACTTC
TRBV27	.	.	TRBJ2-2	CASSYQGGTGELFF	TGTGCCAGCAGTTATCAGGGGGGCACCGGGGAGCTGTTTTTT
TRBV2	.	.	TRBJ1-1	CASVGPIAEAFF	TGTGCCAGCGTCGGGCCTATAGCTGAAGCTTTCTTT
TRBV29-1	.	TRBD2	TRBJ2-1	CSVTGTRGYNEQFF	TGCAGCGTTACCGGGACTAGGGGATACAATGAGCAGTTCTTC
TRBV5-5	.	TRBD2	TRBJ2-7	CASSLFSGRAGPANYEQYF	TGTGCCAGCAGCTTGTTTAGCGGGAGGGCAGGTCCCGCCAACTACGAGCAGTACTTC
TRBV19	.	.	TRBJ1-4	CASSPNDRSYEKLFF	TGTGCCAGTAGCCCGAACGACAGGTCCTATGAAAAACTGTTTTTT
TRBV7-7	.	.	TRBJ2-5	CASSPGPREETQYF	TGTGCCAGCAGCCCCGGGCCGCGAGAAGAGACCCAGTACTTC
TRBV7-9	.	TRBD2	TRBJ2-7	CASSREGFYEQYF	TGTGCCAGCTCCCGGGAGGGATTCTACGAGCAGTACTTC
TRBV2	.	.	TRBJ2-5	CASTDGGGGQETQYF	TGTGCCAGCACCGACGGGGGTGGGGGCCAAGAGACCCAGTACTTC
TRBV5-1	.	.	TRBJ2-3	CASSGVGFTDTQYF	TGCGCCAGCAGTGGAGTCGGATTCACAGATACGCAGTATTTT
TRBV2	.	TRBD1	TRBJ2-2	CASSDRDRTGELFF	TGTGCCAGCAGCGACAGGGATCGCACCGGGGAGCTGTTTTTT
TRBV27	.	.	TRBJ1-1	CASSLTRGGYTEAFF	TGTGCCAGCAGTTTAACCCGGGGCGGGTACACTGAAGCTTTCTTT
TRBV27	.	.	TRBJ2-2	CASSPRWILNTGELFF	TGTGCCAGCAGTCCCAGATGGATTCTGAACACCGGGGAGCTGTTTTTT
TRBV9	once	.	TRBJ1-2	CASSVGTDVHYGYTF	TGTGCCAGCAGCGTAGGGACGGATGTTCACTATGGCTACACCTTC
TRBV11-2	.	.	TRBJ2-2	CASSHWGLAATGELFF	TGTGCCAGCAGCCACTGGGGGCTAGCAGCAACCGGGGAGCTGTTTTTT
TRBV11-3	.	.	TRBJ1-1	CASSSGSAEAFF	TGTGCCAGCAGCTCCGGTAGTGCTGAAGCTTTCTTT
TRBV7-9	.	.	TRBJ2-1	CASRWGTIEDSSYNEQFF	TGTGCCAGCAGATGGGGGACGATTGAAGATAGCTCCTACAATGAGCAGTTCTTC
TRBV6-6	.	TRBD2	TRBJ2-1	CASSLTSVHYNEQFF	TGTGCCAGCAGCCTTACTAGCGTGCACTACAATGAGCAGTTCTTC